These 22 T cell receptor beta chains originate from one sample sequenced in a study of blood T cell repertoires in COVID-19. Method: immunoSEQ multiplex PCR; TCRdb's copy keeps in-frame clones and lacks some. The sample includes 250,000 or so clones, roughly 87% of them seen just once. Source material: peripheral blood. Every receptor here comes from a woman aged 40 to 50 who had recovered from COVID-19.

CDR3 sequence reads: CASSLTIYNEQFF. The DNA of the CDR3 is TGCGCCAGCAGTCTTACTATTTACAATGAGCAGTTCTTC. The V and J genes are TRBV10-2 and TRBJ2-1; no reliable D call. The CDR3 has 13 residues. V was cut by 5 bases and J by 4 bases, with 9 bases left in between. The germline V gene encodes CDR1 WSHSY and CDR2 SAAADI.

The V call is TRBV24-1, the J call TRBJ1-2; D unclear. Trimming took 3 bases from V and 7 from J, leaving 14 bases between them. Germline CDR1 KGHDR, CDR2 SFDVKD. This CDR3 has 14 amino acids. The CDR3 is CATSDTISAGGYTF. As DNA, the CDR3 is TGTGCCACCAGTGATACAATCTCCGCGGGTGGCTACACCTTC.

The rearrangement joins TRBV3-1 (or the pseudogene TRBV3-2) to TRBJ1-1; TRBD1 might be the D (5 bases). The CDR3 length is 13 residues. The germline gives CDR1 LGHDT, CDR2 YNNKEL (reference sequence). The V and J ends lost 4 bases and 3 bases respectively, with 9 bases between them. The CDR3 sequence: CASSLTGDTEAFF. As DNA, the CDR3 is TGTGCCAGCAGCCTCACGGGGGACACTGAAGCTTTCTTT.

This chain links TRBV3-1 (or the pseudogene TRBV3-2) with TRBJ2-7, with D uncertain. The germline V gene has CDR1 LGHDT and CDR2 YNNKEL (reference sequence). CDR3 size: 13 residues. V shed 6 bases and J shed 3 bases, with 12 bases lying between them. The CDR3 DNA sequence: TGTGCCAGCAGACTTTTTAACGGCTACGAGCAGTACGTC. It encodes CASRLFNGYEQYV.

The chain recombines TRBV7-8 with TRBJ2-1, with D tentatively TRBD2 (6 bases). V lost 4 bases and J lost 4, with 17 bases in between. The CDR3 is 16 residues long. CDR1 and CDR2 from the germline V gene are SGHVS and FQNEAQ. CDR3 in DNA: TGTGCCAGCAGCTCCCAAGCGGGTCTAAGATACAATGAGCAGTTCTTC. As protein: CASSSQAGLRYNEQFF.

This chain joins TRBV24-1 and TRBJ1-1, with D unclear. Germline V CDR1 and CDR2: KGHDR, SFDVKD. V was shortened by 0 bases and J by 1 base, with 2 bases between the two germline ends. This CDR3 comprises 13 residues. The CDR3 region has the DNA TGTGCCACCAGTGATTTGCAGAACACTGAAGCTTTCTTT. It is translated as CATSDLQNTEAFF.

The rearrangement joins TRBV24-1 to TRBJ1-4; 7 bases fit TRBD1. Germline V gene data show CDR1 as KGHDR and CDR2 as SFDVKD. CDR3 length: 14 amino acids. V lost 8 bases and J lost 1; bases outside the gene matches: 3. DNA for the CDR3: TGTGCCACCACACAGGGGTTAACTAATGAAAAACTGTTTTTT. Its protein product is CATTQGLTNEKLFF.

The chain recombines TRBV5-1 with TRBJ1-4; tentative D call: TRBD1 (5 bases). V lost 3 bases and J 4 bases, leaving 13 bases between the germline ends. Germline V gene lookup returns CDR1 SGHRS and CDR2 YFSETQ. CDR3 length: 15 amino acids. This CDR3 is CASSSGSGNNEKLFF. The DNA of the CDR3 is TGCGCCAGCAGCTCTGGTTCAGGGAATAATGAAAAACTGTTTTTT.

The chain is built from TRBV18 and TRBJ2-2, with a weak D call TRBD2 (6 bases). The CDR3 is 16 amino acids. The germline gives CDR1 KGHSH, CDR2 LQKENI. The V end lost 3 bases, the J end lost 3 bases, and 14 bases lay between the germline ends. CDR3 protein: CASSPSWGLDTGELFF. The DNA for the CDR3 is TGTGCCAGCTCACCTAGCTGGGGACTTGACACCGGGGAGCTGTTTTTT.

The CDR3 DNA reads as TGTGCCAGCAGCTTAACGGGTGAGCAGTACGTC. This codes for CASSLTGEQYV. The chain carries TRBV5-5 and TRBJ2-7; D is ambiguous. Germline assignment: CDR1 SGHKS and CDR2 YYEKEE (reference sequence). The V end lost 2 bases, the J end lost 7 bases, and 7 bases lay between the germline ends. This CDR3 is built from 11 residues.

The chain is built from TRBV19 and TRBJ2-3; 10 nucleotides match TRBD2. V shed 4 bases, J shed 2 bases, and the junction held 3 bases outside the gene matches. Germline CDR1 and CDR2: LNHDA and SQIVND (reference sequence). CDR3 length equals 15 residues. The CDR3 loop reads CASSKAGGSTDTQYF. Written as DNA, the CDR3 is TGTGCCAGTAGTAAAGCGGGAGGGTCCACAGATACGCAGTATTTT.

The CDR3 nucleotides are TGTGCCAGCAGCTTAGGGGAGAGCTACGAGCAGTACTTC. Residues: CASSLGESYEQYF. The gene calls are TRBV7-9 and TRBJ2-7; possible D gene TRBD2, 5 bases. Between the trimmed V and J ends, which lost 1 base and 3 bases, there was a span of 7 bases. CDR1 and CDR2 from the germline V gene are SEHNR and FQNEAQ (reference sequence). This CDR3 is 13 amino acids long.

The chain employs TRBV30 and TRBJ2-1, with D possibly matching TRBD1 (6 bases). Germline lookup yields CDR1 GTSNPN and CDR2 SVGIG (reference sequence). This CDR3 spans 13 amino acids. Deletions cut 0 bases from V and 9 bases from J, with 12 bases between. This CDR3 reads CAWSVITGSEQFF. The CDR3 DNA reads as TGTGCCTGGAGTGTGATTACAGGGAGTGAGCAGTTCTTC.

This clone appeared once. This chain uses TRBV9 with TRBJ1-1; 10 nucleotides line up with TRBD1. V gave up 3 bases and J gave up 1 base; unmatched junction bases: 3. CDR1 and CDR2 (germline): SGDLS, YYNGEE. The CDR3 covers 15 residues. The CDR3 loop reads CASSGQGARNTEAFF. In DNA, the CDR3 is TGTGCCAGCAGCGGACAGGGGGCGAGGAACACTGAAGCTTTCTTT.

The rearrangement links TRBV19 to TRBJ1-5; 8 bases match TRBD1. CDR1 and CDR2 from the germline V gene are LNHDA and SQIVND (reference sequence). Trimming took 6 bases from V and 6 from J; bases not matched to a gene: 10. CDR3 length equals 15 residues. CDR3 loop: CASRSPGGFIQPQHF. In DNA form, the CDR3 reads TGTGCCAGTAGATCCCCAGGGGGCTTCATTCAGCCCCAGCATTTT.

This clone has just a few counts. The CDR3 sequence: CASSVSPGQGEAQYF. CDR3 nucleotides: TGTGCCAGCAGCGTCTCCCCGGGACAGGGGGAAGCCCAGTACTTC. The chain links TRBV9 to TRBJ2-5; 11 positions agree with TRBD1. Per the germline V gene, CDR1 is SGDLS and CDR2 is YYNGEE. The CDR3 has 15 amino acids. J lost 9 bases, V lost 2 bases, and 9 bases had no gene match.

CDR3 sequence: CASSFFYSGANVLTF. The CDR3 DNA follows: TGTGCCAGCAGCTTCTTTTACTCTGGGGCCAACGTCCTGACTTTC. The V gene is TRBV11-2, the J gene TRBJ2-6; D is ambiguous. The germline CDR1 and CDR2 sequences are SGHAT and FQNNGV. Trimming took off 3 bases at V and 0 bases at J, with 6 bases between the two ends. There are 15 residues in the CDR3.

This chain connects TRBV24-1 to TRBJ2-3; 11 nucleotides agree with TRBD1. CDR3 size: 17 residues. Germline CDR1 and CDR2: KGHDR and SFDVKD. V trimming: 3 bases; J trimming: 0 bases; junction bases outside the gene matches: 4. Here the CDR3 DNA reads TGTGCCACCAGTGATCCGGGACAGGGGGGGAGCACAGATACGCAGTATTTT. This translates into CATSDPGQGGSTDTQYF.

CDR3 loop: CAWSIGSSAGELFF. For the CDR3, the DNA is TGTGCCTGGAGTATCGGGAGTTCGGCCGGGGAGCTGTTTTTT. V and J are TRBV30 and TRBJ2-2; the D gene is possibly TRBD2 (6 bases). V was pared by 2 bases and J by 6 bases, with 13 bases between. The CDR3 is 14 residues long. Germline assignment: CDR1 GTSNPN and CDR2 SVGIG (reference sequence).

As for this clone: The junction departs from the called germline gene at one end, perhaps through a read error. The rearrangement uses TRBV24-1 and TRBJ2-1; D is possibly TRBD1 (6 bases). The CDR3 runs 12 residues. Germline V gives CDR1 KGHDR, CDR2 SFDVKD. The DNA of the CDR3 is TGCTGTTGTGGGGGCCGGGGCTCCCGCGGGTTCTTC. It is translated as CCCGGRGSRGFF.

A single count supports this clone. J is TRBJ2-4 and V is TRBV7-9; D perhaps matches TRBD2 (6 bases). Germline loops: CDR1 SEHNR, CDR2 FQNEAQ (reference sequence). Trimming cost V 3 bases and J 8 bases, with 11 bases left between them. This CDR3 spans 13 amino acids. CDR3 loop: CASSFSREDIQYF. The CDR3 nucleotides are TGTGCCAGCAGCTTTTCCAGGGAGGACATTCAGTACTTC.

The chain recombines TRBV27 with TRBJ2-1; 13 bases fit TRBD2. Germline trimming cut 8 bases from V and 7 bases from J; bases unmatched to any gene: 17. The CDR3 covers 18 residues. Per germline, CDR1 MNHEY and CDR2 SMNVEV (reference sequence). For the CDR3, the DNA is TGTGCCAGCGGAGGAGGGACTAGCGGGATATTGAAGTGGAATGAGCAGTTCTTC. Its protein product is CASGGGTSGILKWNEQFF.